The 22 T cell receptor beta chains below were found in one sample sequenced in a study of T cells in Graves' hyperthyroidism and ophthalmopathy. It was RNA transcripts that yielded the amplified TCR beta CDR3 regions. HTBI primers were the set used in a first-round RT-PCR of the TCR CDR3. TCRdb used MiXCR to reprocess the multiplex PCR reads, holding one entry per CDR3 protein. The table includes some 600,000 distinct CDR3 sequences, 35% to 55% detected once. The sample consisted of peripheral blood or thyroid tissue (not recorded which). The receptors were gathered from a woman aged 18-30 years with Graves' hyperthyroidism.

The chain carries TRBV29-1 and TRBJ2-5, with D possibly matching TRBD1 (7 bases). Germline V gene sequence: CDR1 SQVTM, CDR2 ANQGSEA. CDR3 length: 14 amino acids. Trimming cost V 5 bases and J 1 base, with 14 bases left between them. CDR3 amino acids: CSVRAGGRQETQYF. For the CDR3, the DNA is TGCAGCGTTAGGGCAGGGGGGCGCCAAGAGACCCAGTACTTC.

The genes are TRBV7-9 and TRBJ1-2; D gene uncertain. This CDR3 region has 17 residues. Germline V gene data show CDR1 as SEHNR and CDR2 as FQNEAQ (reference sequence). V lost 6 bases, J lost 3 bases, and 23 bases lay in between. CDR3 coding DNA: TGTGCCAGCAGTTACTCGGGTTTAAGGGTTGGCGACTATGGCTACACCTTC. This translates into CASSYSGLRVGDYGYTF.

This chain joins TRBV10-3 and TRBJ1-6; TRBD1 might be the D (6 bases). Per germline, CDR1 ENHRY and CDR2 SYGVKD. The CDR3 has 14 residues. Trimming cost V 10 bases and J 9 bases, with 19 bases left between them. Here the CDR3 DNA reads TGTGCCAGCAGCAACAACAGGGTCGGTTCACCCCTCCACTTT. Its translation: CASSNNRVGSPLHF.

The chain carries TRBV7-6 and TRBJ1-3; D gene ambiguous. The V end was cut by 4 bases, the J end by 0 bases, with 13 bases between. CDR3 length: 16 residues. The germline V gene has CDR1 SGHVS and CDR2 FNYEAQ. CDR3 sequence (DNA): TGTGCCAGCAGCTCGGGCCACGGAGACTCTGGAAACACCATATATTTT. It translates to CASSSGHGDSGNTIYF. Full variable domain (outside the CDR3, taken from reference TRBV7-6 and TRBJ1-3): GAGVSQSPRYKVTKRGQDVALRCDPISGHVSLYWYRQALGQGPEFLTYFNYEAQQDKSGLPNDRFSAERPEGSISTLTIQRTEQRDSAMYRCASSSGHGDSGNTIYFGEGSWLTVV.

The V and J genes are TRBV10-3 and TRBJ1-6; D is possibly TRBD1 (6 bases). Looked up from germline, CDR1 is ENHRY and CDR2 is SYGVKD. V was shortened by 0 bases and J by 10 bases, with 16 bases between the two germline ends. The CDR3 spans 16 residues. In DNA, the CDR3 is TGTGCCATCAGTGAGTCCGGATACAGGGTATCGTCACCCCTCCACTTT. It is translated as CAISESGYRVSSPLHF.

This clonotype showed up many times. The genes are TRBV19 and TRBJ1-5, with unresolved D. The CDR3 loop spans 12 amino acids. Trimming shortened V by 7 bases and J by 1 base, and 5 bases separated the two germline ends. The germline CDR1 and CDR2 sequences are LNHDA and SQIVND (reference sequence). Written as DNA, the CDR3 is TGTGCCAGTATGCAGAGCAATCAGCCCCAGCATTTT. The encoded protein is CASMQSNQPQHF.

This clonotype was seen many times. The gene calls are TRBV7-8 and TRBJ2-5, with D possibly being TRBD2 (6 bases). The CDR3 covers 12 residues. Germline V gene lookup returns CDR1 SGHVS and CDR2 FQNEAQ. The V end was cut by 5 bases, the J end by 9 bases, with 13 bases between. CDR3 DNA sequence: TGTGCCAGCAGCGGGGACTCTAGGCCCCAGTACTTC. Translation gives CASSGDSRPQYF.

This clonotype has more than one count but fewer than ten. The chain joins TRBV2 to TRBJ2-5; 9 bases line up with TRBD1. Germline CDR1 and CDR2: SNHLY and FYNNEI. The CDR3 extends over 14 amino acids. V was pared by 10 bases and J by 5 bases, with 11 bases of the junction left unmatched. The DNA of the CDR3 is TGTGCCACCAGAAAGGACAGGGGCTCGGAGACCCAGTACTTC. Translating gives CATRKDRGSETQYF.

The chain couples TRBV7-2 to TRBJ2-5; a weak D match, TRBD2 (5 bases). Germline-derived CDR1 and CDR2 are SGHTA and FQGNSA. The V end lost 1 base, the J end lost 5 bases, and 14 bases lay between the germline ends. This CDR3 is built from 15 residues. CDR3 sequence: CASSLVTAGPETQYF. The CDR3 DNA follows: TGTGCCAGCAGCTTAGTGACGGCGGGCCCGGAGACCCAGTACTTC.

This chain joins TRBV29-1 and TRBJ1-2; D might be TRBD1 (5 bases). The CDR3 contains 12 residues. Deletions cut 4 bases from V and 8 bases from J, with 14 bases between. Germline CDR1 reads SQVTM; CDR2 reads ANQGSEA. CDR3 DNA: TGCAGCGTTGTTGAGGGGTCCAAAGGCTACACCTTC. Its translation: CSVVEGSKGYTF.

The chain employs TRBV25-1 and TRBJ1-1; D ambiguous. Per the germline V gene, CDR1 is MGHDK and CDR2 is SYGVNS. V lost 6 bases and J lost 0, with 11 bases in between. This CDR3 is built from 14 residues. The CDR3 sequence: CASSSWTLNTEAFF. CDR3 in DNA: TGTGCCAGCAGCAGCTGGACTCTGAACACTGAAGCTTTCTTT. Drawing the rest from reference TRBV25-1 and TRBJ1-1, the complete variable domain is EADIYQTPRYLVIGTGKKITLECSQTMGHDKMYWYQQDPGMELHLIHYSYGVNSTEKGDLSSESTVSRIRTEHFPLTLESARPSHTSQYLCASSSWTLNTEAFFGQGTRLTVV.

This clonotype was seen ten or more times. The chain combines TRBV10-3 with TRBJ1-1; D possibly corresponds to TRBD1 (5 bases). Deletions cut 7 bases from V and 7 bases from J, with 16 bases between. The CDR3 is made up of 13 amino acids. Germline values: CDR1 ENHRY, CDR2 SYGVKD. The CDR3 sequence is CAIMGQGSIEAFF. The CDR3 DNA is TGTGCCATCATGGGGCAGGGATCAATTGAAGCTTTCTTT.

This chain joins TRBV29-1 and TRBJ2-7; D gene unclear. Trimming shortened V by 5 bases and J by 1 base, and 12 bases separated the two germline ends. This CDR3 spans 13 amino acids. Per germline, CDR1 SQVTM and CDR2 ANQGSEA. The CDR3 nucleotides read TGCAGCGTTAGCCAATCTTTATCCTACGAGCAGTACTTC. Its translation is CSVSQSLSYEQYF.

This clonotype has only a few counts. CDR3 bases: TGTGCCAGCAGCCTCCAGGGCATCGAGCAGTACTTC. It encodes CASSLQGIEQYF. The chain is built from TRBV7-9 and TRBJ2-7, with D possibly being TRBD1 (5 bases). Trimming shortened V by 5 bases and J by 6 bases, and 11 bases separated the two germline ends. Germline CDR1 SEHNR, CDR2 FQNEAQ (reference sequence). This CDR3 region has 12 residues.

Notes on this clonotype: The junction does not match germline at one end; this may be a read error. CDR3 protein: CASSSGLELFF. CDR3 DNA sequence: TGTGCCAGCAGTAGTGGGTTGGAGCTGTTTTTT. This chain connects TRBV10-3 to TRBJ2-2; D remains unclear. Looked up from germline, CDR1 is ENHRY and CDR2 is SYGVKD. The CDR3 consists of 11 residues.

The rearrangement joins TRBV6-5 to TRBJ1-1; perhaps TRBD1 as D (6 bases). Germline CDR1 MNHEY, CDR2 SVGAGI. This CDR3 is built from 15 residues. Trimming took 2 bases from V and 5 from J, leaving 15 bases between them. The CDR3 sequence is CASSYRGRGTTEAFF. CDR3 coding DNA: TGTGCCAGCAGTTACCGGGGCAGGGGAACGACTGAAGCTTTCTTT.

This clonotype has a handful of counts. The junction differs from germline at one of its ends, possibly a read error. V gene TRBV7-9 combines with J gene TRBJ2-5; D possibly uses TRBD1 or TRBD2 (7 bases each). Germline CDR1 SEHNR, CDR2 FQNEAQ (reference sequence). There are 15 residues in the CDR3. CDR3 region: CASSQDQGGPETQYF. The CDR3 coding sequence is TGCGCCAGCAGCCAAGATCAGGGGGGGCCGGAGACCCAGTACTTC. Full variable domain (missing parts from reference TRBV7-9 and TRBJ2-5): DTGVSQNPRHKITKRGQNVTFRCDPISEHNRLYWYRQTLGQGPEFLTYFQNEAQLEKSRLLSDRFSAERPKGSFSTLEIQRTEQGDSAMYLCASSQDQGGPETQYFGPGTRLLVL.

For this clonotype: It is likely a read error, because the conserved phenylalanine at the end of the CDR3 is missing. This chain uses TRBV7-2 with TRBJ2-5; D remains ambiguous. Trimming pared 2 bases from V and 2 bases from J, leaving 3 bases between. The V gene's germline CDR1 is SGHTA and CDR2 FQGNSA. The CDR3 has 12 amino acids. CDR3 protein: CASSLPQETQYL. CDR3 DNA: TGTGCCAGCAGCTTACCTCAAGAGACCCAGTACCTC.

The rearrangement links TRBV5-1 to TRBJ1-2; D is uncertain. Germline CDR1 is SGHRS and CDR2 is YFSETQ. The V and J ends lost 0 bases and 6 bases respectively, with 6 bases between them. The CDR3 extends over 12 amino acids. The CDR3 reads CASSLVDDGYTF. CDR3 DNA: TGCGCCAGCAGCTTGGTCGACGATGGCTACACCTTC.

CDR3 amino acids: CSATSGSTSHETQYF. In DNA, the CDR3 is TGCAGTGCGACTAGCGGGAGTACATCACACGAGACCCAGTACTTC. The chain carries TRBV20-1 and TRBJ2-5, with TRBD2 matching 12 bases. Germline V gene lookup returns CDR1 DFQATT and CDR2 SNEGSKA (reference sequence). The CDR3 is 15 residues long. Losses at the gene ends were 6 bases for V and 5 bases for J; bases not matched to a gene: 10.

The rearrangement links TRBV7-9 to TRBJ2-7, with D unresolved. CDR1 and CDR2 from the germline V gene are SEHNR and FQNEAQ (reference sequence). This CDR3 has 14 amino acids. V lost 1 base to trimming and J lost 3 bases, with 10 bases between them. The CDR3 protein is CASSLGMSLYEQYF. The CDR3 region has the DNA TGTGCCAGCAGCTTAGGGATGTCCCTCTACGAGCAGTACTTC. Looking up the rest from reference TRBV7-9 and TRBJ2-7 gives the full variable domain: DTGVSQNPRHKITKRGQNVTFRCDPISEHNRLYWYRQTLGQGPEFLTYFQNEAQLEKSRLLSDRFSAERPKGSFSTLEIQRTEQGDSAMYLCASSLGMSLYEQYFGPGTRLTVT.

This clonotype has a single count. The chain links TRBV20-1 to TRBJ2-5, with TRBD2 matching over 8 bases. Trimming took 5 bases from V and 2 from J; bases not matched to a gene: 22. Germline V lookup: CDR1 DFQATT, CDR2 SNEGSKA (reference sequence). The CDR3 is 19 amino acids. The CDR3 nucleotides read TGCAGTGCTTCCCGAAGGGGGACTAGGGGGACGCGGTTACAAGAGACCCAGTACTTC. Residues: CSASRRGTRGTRLQETQYF.